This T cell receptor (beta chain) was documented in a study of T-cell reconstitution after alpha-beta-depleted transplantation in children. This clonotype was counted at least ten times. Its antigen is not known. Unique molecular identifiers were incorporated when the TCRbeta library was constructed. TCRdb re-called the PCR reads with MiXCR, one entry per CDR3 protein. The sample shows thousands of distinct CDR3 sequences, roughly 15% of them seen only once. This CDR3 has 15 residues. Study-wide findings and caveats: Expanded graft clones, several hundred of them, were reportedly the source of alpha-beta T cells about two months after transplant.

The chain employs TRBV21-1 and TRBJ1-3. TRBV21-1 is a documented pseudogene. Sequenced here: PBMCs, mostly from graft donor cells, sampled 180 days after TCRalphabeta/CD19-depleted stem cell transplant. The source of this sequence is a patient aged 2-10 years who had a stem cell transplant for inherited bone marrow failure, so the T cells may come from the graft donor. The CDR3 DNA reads TGTGCCAGCAGCAAAGCCGGAAGCTCTGGAAACACCATATATTTT. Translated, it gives CASSKAGSSGNTIYF.